The clone carrying this T cell receptor beta chain came up many times. As yet, its antigen is unknown. TCRdb processed the RT-PCR reads anew with MiXCR; each CDR3 protein has one entry. This table has about half a million distinct CDR3 sequences, roughly 27% appearing once. This entry is derived from a study of response to subunit inactivated influenza vaccine. General study findings and limits: Authors suggested that a seasonal influenza vaccination recruits few new T cells each time.

V was trimmed by 2 bases and J by 6 bases, leaving 11 bases between them. The CDR3 sequence is 14 residues long. Looked up from germline, CDR1 is SGHVS and CDR2 is FQNEAQ. Specimen: CD4+ T cells sorted from PBMCs, collected 5 days after vaccination. The clonotype originates from a man aged 50 to 60 who received an inactivated influenza vaccine. This chain links TRBV7-8 with TRBJ2-1; a possible D gene is TRBD2 (6 bases). CDR3 sequence (DNA): TGTGCCAGCAGCTTACGCGGGATGGGCAATGAGCAGTTCTTC. It translates to CASSLRGMGNEQFF.